Listed below are T cell receptor beta chains from one sample, sequenced in a study of regulatory dendritic cells for organ transplantation. Measured with immunoSEQ multiplex PCR; TCRdb has only the in-frame clones, and not every one. In the table there are roughly 20,000 clones, 70% to 80% of which are singletons. Their antigens remain unidentified. The material sequenced was memory CD4+ T cells from blood cultured with regulatory dendritic cells. These receptors all come from a human donor in good health. Both conserved end residues are part of each CDR3. The D gene is left open where the match is weak. Size is omitted from some rows. Given values are once, few, many or a class for expanded clones.

j_call v_call clone_size d_call cdr3_nt cdr3_aa
TRBJ2-1 TRBV5-1 NA NA TGCGCCAGCAGCTGGGGGATTAGCGGAGGATCCTACAATGAGCAGTTCTTC CASSWGISGGSYNEQFF
TRBJ1-2 TRBV7-8 NA NA TGTGCCAGCAGCGCTTCCGGGCCCCTCTACCCCTATGGCTACACCTTC CASSASGPLYPYGYTF
TRBJ1-2 TRBV9 NA NA TGTGCCAGCAGCGGGGGGACCCCGTCCGTTGGCTACACCTTC CASSGGTPSVGYTF
TRBJ2-7 TRBV11-2 NA TRBD1 TGTGCCAGCAGCCACTACGCCGGGACAGATCATTACGAGCAGTACTTC CASSHYAGTDHYEQYF
TRBJ1-2 TRBV7-2 NA NA TGTGCCAGCAGCCCCCATCAGGGGGGCTACACCTTC CASSPHQGGYTF
TRBJ2-3 TRBV28 NA NA TGTGCCAGCACGGGGGAGAGGGGTACCACAGATACGCAGTATTTT CASTGERGTTDTQYF
TRBJ2-1 TRBV6-5 medium-sized NA TGTGCCAGCAGTTACGGGAAACCCTACAATGAGCAGTTCTTC CASSYGKPYNEQFF
TRBJ1-3 TRBV6-1 NA NA TGTGCCAGCAGTGGACCGGGTTATGGAAACACCATATATTTT CASSGPGYGNTIYF
TRBJ1-6 TRBV25-1 NA NA TGTGCCAGCAGTGATCCCGCTTGGGGTTCACCCCTCCACTTT CASSDPAWGSPLHF
TRBJ1-1 TRBV7-8 NA NA TGTGCCAGCAGCCGACAGGAGCACAATGAAGCTTTCTTT CASSRQEHNEAFF
TRBJ2-3 TRBV5-6 NA NA TGTGCCAGCAGTCCCGGGACTCTAGGGTTCGATACGCAGTATTTT CASSPGTLGFDTQYF
TRBJ2-7 TRBV14 NA NA TGTGCCAGCAGCCAAGAGGCCCGCTTTGCTCCCGGTCGGCAGCAGTACTTC CASSQEARFAPGRQQYF
TRBJ2-7 TRBV28 NA TRBD1 TGTGCCAGCAGTTTACCGGACAGGGCAACCGAGCAGTACTTC CASSLPDRATEQYF